This TCR beta chain was recorded in a study of shared clonotypes between healthy human individuals. The CDR3 is 13 residues long. The V end was cut by 5 bases, the J end by 9 bases, with 16 bases between. Germline V lookup: CDR1 SGHDT, CDR2 YYEEEE. Profiled with immunoSEQ multiplex PCR; TCRdb holds only in-frame clones, not every one. The sample carries roughly 2.4 million clones, around 95% recorded once. CD4+ cells were split into CD45RA+ naive and CD45RA-negative memory subsets. Study conclusions and caveats: What naive subsets generally showed was a larger estimated richness than memory subsets showed.

Points on this clone: Its cognate antigen is unknown.

The source is a young man in good health. The V call is TRBV5-6, the J call TRBJ2-3; possibly TRBD2 for D (5 bases). Input material: naive CD4+ T cells sorted from blood. Subset specified: CD45RA+ positively selected. CDR3 amino acids: CASSTQGRETQYF. CDR3 bases: TGTGCCAGCAGTACACAAGGAAGGGAGACGCAGTATTTT.